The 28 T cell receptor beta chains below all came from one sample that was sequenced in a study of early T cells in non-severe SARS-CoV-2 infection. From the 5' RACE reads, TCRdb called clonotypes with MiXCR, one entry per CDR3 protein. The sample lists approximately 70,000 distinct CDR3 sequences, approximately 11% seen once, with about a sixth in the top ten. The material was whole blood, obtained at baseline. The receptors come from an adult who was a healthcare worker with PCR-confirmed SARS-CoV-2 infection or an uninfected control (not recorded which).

This CDR3 is CASSLGRLAGGVVTDTQYF. CDR3 nucleotides: TGTGCCAGCAGCTTAGGAAGACTAGCGGGAGGAGTTGTCACAGATACGCAGTATTTT. The chain joins TRBV7-8 to TRBJ2-3, with 13 nucleotides matching TRBD2. The germline CDR1 and CDR2 sequences are SGHVS and FQNEAQ. CDR3 length: 19 amino acids. The ends lost 1 base at V and 2 bases at J; junction bases unmatched: 9.

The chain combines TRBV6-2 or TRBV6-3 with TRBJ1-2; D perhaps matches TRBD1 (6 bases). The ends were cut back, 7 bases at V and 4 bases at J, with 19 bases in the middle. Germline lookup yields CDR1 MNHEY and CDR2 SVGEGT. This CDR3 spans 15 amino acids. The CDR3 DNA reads TGTGCCAGCAACCCCTCTGGACAGAGTCTCTATGGCTACACCTTC. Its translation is CASNPSGQSLYGYTF.

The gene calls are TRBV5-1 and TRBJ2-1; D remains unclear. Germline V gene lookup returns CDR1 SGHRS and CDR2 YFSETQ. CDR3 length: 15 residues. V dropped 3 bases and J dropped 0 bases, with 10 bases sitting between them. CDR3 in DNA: TGCGCCAGCAGCTCCACTGCTGTCTCCTACAATGAGCAGTTCTTC. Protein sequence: CASSSTAVSYNEQFF.

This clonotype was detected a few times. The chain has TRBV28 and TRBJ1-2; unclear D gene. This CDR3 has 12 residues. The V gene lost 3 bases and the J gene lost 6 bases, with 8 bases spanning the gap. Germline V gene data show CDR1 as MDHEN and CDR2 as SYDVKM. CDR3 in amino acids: CASSFVGDGYTF. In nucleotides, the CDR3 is TGTGCCAGCAGTTTTGTCGGCGATGGCTACACCTTC.

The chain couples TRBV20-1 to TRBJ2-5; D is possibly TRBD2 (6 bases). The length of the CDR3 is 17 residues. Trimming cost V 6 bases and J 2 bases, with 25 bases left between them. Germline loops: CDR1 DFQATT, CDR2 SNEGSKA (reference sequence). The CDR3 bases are TGCAGTGCGCCGGGGGAAATAAGGGACTCCCGGCAAGAGACCCAGTACTTC. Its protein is CSAPGEIRDSRQETQYF.

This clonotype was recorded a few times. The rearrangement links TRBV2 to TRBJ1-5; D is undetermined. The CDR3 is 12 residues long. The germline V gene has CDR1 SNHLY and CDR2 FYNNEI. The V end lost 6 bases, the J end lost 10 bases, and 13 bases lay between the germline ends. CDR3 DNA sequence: TGTGCCAGCAGCGGAGTGCAGAGTCCCCAGCATTTT. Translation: CASSGVQSPQHF.

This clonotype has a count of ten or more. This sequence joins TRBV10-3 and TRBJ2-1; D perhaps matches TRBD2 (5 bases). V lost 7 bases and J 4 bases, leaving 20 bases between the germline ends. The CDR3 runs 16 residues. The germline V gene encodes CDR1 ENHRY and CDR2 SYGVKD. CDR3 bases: TGTGCCATCACTCCGAAGTTGGACTCCCCATACAATGAGCAGTTCTTC. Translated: CAITPKLDSPYNEQFF.

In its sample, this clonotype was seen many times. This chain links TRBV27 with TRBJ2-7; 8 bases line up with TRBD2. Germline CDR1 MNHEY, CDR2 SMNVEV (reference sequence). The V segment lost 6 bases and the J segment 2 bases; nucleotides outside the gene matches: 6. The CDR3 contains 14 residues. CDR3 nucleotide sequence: TGTGCCAGCAGCCGAACGGGGGGGGCCTACGAGCAGTACTTC. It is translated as CASSRTGGAYEQYF.

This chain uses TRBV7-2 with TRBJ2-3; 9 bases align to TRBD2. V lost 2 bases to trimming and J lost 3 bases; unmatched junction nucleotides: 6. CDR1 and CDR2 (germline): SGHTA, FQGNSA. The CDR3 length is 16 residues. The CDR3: CASSLNSGSLTDTQYF. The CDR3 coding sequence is TGTGCCAGCAGCTTAAATAGCGGGAGCCTGACAGATACGCAGTATTTT.

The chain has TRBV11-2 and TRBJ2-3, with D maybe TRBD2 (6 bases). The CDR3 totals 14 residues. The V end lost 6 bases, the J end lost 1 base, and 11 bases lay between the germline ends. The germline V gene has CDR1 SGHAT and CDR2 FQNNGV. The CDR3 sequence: CASSREWGTDTQYF. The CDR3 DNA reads TGTGCCAGCAGTCGGGAGTGGGGCACAGATACGCAGTATTTT.

The CDR3 DNA sequence: TGTGCCAGCAGTGCCACCTACGAGCAGTACTTC. Protein product: CASSATYEQYF. The chain links TRBV25-1 to TRBJ2-7, with unresolved D. Between the trimmed V and J ends, which lost 4 bases and 2 bases, there was a span of 3 bases. The CDR3 is made up of 11 amino acids. CDR1 and CDR2 (germline): MGHDK, SYGVNS.

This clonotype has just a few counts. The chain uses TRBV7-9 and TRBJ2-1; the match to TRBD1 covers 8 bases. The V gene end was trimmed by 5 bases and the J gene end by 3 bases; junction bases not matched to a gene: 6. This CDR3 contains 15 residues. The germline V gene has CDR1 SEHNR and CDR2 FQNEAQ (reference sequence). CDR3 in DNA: TGTGCCAGCAGCCGCCCGGACAGGGACTACAATGAGCAGTTCTTC. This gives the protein CASSRPDRDYNEQFF.

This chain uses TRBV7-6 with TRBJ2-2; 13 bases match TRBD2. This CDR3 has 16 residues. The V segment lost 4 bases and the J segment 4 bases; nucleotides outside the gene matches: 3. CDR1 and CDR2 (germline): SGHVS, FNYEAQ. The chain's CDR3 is CASSSRTSGGTGELFF. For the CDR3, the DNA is TGTGCCAGCAGCTCCCGGACTAGCGGGGGCACCGGGGAGCTGTTTTTT.

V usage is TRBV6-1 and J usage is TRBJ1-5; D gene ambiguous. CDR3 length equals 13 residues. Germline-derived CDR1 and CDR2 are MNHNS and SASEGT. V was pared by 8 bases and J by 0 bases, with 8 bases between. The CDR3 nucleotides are TGTGCCAGCGGGGAGTATAGCAATCAGCCCCAGCATTTT. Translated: CASGEYSNQPQHF.

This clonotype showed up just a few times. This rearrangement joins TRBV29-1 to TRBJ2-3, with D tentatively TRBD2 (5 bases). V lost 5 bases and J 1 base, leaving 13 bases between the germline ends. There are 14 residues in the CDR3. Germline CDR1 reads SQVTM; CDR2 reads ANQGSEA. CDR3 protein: CSVIGRLRTDTQYF. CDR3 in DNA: TGCAGCGTTATAGGCCGACTACGCACAGATACGCAGTATTTT.

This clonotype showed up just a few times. CDR3 coding DNA: TGTGCCAGCAGCCGGGGGGGACCCTACACTGAAGCTTTCTTT. This translates into CASSRGGPYTEAFF. The chain recombines TRBV3-1 with TRBJ1-1; perhaps TRBD1 as D (5 bases). V was shortened by 4 bases and J by 3 bases, with 12 bases between the two germline ends. Germline V gives CDR1 LGHDT, CDR2 YNNKEL (reference sequence). There are 14 residues in the CDR3.

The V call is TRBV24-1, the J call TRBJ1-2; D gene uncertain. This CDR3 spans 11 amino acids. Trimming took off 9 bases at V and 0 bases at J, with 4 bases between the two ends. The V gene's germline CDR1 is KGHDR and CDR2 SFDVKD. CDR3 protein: CATGANYGYTF. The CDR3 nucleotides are TGTGCCACCGGAGCTAACTATGGCTACACCTTC.

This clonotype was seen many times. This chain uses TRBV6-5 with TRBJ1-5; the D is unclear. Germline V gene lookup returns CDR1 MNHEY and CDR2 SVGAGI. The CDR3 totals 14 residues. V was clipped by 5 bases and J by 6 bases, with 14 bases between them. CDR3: CASSPQLGAQPQHF. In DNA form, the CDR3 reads TGTGCCAGCAGTCCTCAGCTCGGAGCTCAGCCCCAGCATTTT.

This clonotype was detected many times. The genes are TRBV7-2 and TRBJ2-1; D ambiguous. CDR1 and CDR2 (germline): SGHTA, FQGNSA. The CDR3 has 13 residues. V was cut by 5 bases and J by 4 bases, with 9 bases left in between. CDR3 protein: CASSPQGYNEQFF. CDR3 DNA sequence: TGTGCCAGCAGCCCCCAAGGGTACAATGAGCAGTTCTTC.

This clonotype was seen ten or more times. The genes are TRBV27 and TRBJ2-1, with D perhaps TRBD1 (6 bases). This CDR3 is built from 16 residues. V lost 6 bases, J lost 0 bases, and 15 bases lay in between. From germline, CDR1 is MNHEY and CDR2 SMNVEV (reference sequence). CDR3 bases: TGTGCCAGCAGAGCCAAACAGGGAAGCTCCTACAATGAGCAGTTCTTC. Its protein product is CASRAKQGSSYNEQFF.

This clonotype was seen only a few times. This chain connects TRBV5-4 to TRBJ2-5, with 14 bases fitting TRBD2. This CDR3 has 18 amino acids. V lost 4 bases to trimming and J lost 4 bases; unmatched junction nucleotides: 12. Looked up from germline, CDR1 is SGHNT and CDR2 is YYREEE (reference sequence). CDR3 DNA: TGTGCCAGCAGCCCCGGGACTAGCGGGAGAATGGTAGGAGAGACCCAGTACTTC. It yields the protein CASSPGTSGRMVGETQYF. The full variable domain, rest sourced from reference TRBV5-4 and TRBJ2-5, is ETGVTQSPTHLIKTRGQQVTLRCSSQSGHNTVSWYQQALGQGPQFIFQYYREEENGRGNFPPRFSGLQFPNYSSELNVNALELDDSALYLCASSPGTSGRMVGETQYFGPGTRLLVL.

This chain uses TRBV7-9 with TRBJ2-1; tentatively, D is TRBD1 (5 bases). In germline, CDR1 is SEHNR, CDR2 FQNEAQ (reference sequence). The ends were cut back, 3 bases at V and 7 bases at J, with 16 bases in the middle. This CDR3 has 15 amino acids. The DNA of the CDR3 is TGTGCCAGCAGCTTGTCTGGACATACAGAAAATGAGCAGTTCTTC. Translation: CASSLSGHTENEQFF.

The CDR3 loop reads CASRGYKGSNSPLHF. The CDR3 DNA follows: TGTGCCAGCAGGGGGTACAAGGGGTCTAATTCACCCCTCCACTTT. The chain recombines TRBV6-6 with TRBJ1-6, with D possibly matching TRBD1 (5 bases). This CDR3 contains 15 residues. The V gene lost 6 bases and the J gene lost 6 bases, with 15 bases spanning the gap. Germline CDR1 is MNHNY and CDR2 is SVGAGI (reference sequence).

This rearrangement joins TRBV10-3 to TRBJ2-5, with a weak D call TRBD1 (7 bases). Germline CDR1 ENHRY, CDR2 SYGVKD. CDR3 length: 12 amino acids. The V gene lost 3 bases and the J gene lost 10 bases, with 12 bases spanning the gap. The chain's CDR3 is CAISDPGGHQYF. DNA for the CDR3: TGTGCCATCAGTGACCCAGGGGGGCACCAGTACTTC.

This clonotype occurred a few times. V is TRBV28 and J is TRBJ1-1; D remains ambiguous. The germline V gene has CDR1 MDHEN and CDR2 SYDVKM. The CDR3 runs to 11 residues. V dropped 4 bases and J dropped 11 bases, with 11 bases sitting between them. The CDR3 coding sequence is TGTGCCAGCAGTTCGGACCGAGGGGCTTTCTTT. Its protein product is CASSSDRGAFF.

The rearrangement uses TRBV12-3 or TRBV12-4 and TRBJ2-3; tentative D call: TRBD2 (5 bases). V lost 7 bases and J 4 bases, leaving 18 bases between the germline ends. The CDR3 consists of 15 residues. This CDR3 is CASTLSRSEADTQYF. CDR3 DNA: TGTGCCAGCACCCTATCCAGGTCGGAGGCAGATACGCAGTATTTT.

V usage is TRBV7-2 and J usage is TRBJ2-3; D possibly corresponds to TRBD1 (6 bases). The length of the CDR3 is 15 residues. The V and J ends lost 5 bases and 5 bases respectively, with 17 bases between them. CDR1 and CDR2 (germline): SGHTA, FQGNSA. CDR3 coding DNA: TGTGCCAGCAGCAGCGACAGTCACAGGGTAGATACGCAGTATTTT. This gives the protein CASSSDSHRVDTQYF. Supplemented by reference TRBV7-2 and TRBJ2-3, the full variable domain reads GAGVSQSPSNKVTEKGKDVELRCDPISGHTALYWYRQSLGQGLEFLIYFQGNSAPDKSGLPSDRFSAERTGGSVSTLTIQRTQQEDSAVYLCASSSDSHRVDTQYFGPGTRLTVL.

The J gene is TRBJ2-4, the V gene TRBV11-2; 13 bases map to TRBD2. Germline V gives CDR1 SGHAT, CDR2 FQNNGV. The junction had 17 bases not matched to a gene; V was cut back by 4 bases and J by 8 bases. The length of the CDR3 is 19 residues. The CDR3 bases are TGTGCCAGCAGCTATCCGTCAGGACTAGCGGGAGTCCAATCAGACATTCAGTACTTC. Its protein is CASSYPSGLAGVQSDIQYF.